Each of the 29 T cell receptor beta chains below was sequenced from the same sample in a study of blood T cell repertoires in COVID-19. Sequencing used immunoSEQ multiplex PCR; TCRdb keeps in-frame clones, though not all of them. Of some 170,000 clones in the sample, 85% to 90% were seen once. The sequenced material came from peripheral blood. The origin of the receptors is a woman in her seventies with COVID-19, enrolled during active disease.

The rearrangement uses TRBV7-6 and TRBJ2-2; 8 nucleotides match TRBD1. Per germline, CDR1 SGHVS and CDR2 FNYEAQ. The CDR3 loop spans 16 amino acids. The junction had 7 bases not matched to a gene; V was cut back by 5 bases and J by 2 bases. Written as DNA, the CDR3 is TGTGCCAGCAGCGGAATGACAGGGGTTAACACCGGGGAGCTGTTTTTT. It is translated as CASSGMTGVNTGELFF.

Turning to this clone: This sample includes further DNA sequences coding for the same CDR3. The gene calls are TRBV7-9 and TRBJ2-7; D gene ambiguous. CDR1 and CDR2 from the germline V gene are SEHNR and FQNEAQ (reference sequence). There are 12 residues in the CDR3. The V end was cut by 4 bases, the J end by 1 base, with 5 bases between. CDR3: CASSSSSYEQYF. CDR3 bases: TGTGCCAGCAGCTCCAGTTCCTACGAGCAGTACTTC.

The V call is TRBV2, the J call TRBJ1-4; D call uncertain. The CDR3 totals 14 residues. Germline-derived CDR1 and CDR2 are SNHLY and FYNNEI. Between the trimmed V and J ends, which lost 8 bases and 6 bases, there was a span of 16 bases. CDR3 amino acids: CASWIALGDEKLFF. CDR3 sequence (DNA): TGTGCCAGCTGGATTGCACTCGGGGATGAAAAACTGTTTTTT.

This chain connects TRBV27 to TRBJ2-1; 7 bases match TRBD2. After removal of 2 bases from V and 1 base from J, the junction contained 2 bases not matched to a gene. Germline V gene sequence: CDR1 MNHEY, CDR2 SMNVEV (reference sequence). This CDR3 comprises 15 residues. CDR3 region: CASSLQGGSYNEQFF. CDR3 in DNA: TGTGCCAGCAGTTTACAGGGAGGGTCCTACAATGAGCAGTTCTTC.

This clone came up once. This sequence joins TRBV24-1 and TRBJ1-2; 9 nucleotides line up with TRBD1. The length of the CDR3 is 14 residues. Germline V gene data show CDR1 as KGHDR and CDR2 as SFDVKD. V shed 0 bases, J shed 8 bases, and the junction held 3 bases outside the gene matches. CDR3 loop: CATSDLRDREGYTF. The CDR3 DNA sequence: TGTGCCACCAGTGATTTGAGGGACAGGGAAGGCTACACCTTC.

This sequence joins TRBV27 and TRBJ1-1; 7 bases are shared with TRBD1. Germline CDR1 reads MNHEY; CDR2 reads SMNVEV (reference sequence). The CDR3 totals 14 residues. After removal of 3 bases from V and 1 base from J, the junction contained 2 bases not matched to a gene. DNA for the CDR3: TGTGCCAGCAGTTTCGGGACAGCGAACACTGAAGCTTTCTTT. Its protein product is CASSFGTANTEAFF.

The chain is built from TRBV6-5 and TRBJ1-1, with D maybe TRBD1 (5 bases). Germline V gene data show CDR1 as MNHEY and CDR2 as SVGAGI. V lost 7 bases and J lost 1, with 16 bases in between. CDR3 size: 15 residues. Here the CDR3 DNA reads TGTGCCAGCACAATACACGACGGGGGGAACACTGAAGCTTTCTTT. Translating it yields CASTIHDGGNTEAFF.

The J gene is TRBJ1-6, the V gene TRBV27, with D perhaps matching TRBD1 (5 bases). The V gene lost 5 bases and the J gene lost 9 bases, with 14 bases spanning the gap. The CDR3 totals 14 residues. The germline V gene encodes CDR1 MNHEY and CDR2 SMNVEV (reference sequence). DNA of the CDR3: TGTGCCAGCAGTCCCCCCCCTAGGGGTTCACCCCTCCACTTT. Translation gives CASSPPPRGSPLHF.

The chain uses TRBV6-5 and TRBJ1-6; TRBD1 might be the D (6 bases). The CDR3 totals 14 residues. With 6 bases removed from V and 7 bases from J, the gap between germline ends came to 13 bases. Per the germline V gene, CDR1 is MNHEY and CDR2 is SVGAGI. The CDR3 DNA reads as TGTGCCAGCAGCCACTCACAGGGAAATTCACCCCTCCACTTT. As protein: CASSHSQGNSPLHF.

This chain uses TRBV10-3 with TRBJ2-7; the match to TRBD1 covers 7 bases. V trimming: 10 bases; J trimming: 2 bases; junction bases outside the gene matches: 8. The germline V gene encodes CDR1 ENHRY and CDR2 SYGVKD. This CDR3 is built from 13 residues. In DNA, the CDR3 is TGTGCCACCTCCGGGACAGAGACCTACGAGCAGTACTTC. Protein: CATSGTETYEQYF.

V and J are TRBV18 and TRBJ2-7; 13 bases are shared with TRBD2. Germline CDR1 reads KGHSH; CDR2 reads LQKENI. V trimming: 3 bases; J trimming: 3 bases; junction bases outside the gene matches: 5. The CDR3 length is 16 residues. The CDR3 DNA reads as TGTGCCAGCTCACCCGGGACTAGCGGGACTTACTACGAGCAGTACTTC. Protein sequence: CASSPGTSGTYYEQYF.

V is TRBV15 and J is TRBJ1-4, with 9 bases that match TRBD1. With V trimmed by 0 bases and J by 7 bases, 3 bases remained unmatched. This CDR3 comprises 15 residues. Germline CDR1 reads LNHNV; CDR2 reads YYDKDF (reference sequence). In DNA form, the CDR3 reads TGTGCCACCAGCAGAGAGCGGACAGGGGTTGAAAAACTGTTTTTT. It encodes CATSRERTGVEKLFF.

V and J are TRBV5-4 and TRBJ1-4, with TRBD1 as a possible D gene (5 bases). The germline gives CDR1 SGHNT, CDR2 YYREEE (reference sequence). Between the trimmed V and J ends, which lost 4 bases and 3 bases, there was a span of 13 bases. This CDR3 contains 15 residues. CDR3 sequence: CASSQQGRSNEKLFF. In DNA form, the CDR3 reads TGTGCCAGCAGCCAGCAGGGAAGGTCTAATGAAAAACTGTTTTTT.

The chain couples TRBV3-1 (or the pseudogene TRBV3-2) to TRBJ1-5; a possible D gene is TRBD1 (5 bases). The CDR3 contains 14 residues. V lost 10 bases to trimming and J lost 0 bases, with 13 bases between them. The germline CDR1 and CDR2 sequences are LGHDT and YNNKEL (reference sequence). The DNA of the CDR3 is TGTGCCACCGGGGGAGGAAATAGCAATCAGCCCCAGCATTTT. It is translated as CATGGGNSNQPQHF.

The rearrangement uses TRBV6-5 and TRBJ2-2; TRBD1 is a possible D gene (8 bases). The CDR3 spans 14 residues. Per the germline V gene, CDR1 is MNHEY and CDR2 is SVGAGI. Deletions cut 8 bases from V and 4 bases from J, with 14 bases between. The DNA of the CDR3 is TGTGCCAGCTTGGACAGGGAGGGCACCGGGGAGCTGTTTTTT. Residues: CASLDREGTGELFF.

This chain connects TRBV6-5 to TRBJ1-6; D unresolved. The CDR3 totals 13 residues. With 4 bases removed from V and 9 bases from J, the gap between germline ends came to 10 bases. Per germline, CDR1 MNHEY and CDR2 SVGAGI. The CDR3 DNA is TGTGCCAGCAGTTCTCTGGGCTCTTCACCCCTCCACTTT. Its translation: CASSSLGSSPLHF.

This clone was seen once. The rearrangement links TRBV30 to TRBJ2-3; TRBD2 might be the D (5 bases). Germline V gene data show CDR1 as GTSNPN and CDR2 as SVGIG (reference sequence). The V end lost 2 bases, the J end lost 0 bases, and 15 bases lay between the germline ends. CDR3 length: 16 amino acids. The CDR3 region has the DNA TGTGCCTGGAGTAGCCCGGTAGCGACTAGCACAGATACGCAGTATTTT. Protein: CAWSSPVATSTDTQYF.

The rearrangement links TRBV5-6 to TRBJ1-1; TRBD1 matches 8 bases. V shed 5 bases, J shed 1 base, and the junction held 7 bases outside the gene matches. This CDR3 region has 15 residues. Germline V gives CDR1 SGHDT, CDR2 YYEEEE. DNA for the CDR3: TGTGCCAGCAGTCCCGGGACAGGCTGGAACACTGAAGCTTTCTTT. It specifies CASSPGTGWNTEAFF.

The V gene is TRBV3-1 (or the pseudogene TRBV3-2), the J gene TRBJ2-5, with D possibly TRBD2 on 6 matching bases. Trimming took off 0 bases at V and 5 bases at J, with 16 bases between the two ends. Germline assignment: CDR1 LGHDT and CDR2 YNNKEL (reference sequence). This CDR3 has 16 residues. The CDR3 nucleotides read TGTGCCAGCAGCCAAGAATCGGCGGGGACTCTGGAGACCCAGTACTTC. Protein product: CASSQESAGTLETQYF.

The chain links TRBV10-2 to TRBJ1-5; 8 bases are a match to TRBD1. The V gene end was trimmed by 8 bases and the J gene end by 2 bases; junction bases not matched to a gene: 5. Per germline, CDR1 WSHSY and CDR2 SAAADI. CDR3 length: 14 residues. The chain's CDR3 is CASGQGFGNQPQHF. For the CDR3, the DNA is TGCGCCAGCGGACAGGGATTTGGCAATCAGCCCCAGCATTTT.

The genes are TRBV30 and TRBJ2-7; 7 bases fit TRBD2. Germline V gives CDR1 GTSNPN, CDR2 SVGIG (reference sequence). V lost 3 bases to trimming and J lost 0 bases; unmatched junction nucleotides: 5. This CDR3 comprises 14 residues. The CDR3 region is CAWRASGHSYEQYF. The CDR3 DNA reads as TGTGCCTGGAGAGCTAGCGGACACTCCTACGAGCAGTACTTC.

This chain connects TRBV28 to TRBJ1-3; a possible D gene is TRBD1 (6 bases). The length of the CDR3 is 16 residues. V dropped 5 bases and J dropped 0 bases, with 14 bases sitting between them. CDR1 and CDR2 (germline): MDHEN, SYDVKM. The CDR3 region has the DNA TGTGCCAGCAGTGCCCCACAGGGTTTCTCTGGAAACACCATATATTTT. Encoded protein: CASSAPQGFSGNTIYF.

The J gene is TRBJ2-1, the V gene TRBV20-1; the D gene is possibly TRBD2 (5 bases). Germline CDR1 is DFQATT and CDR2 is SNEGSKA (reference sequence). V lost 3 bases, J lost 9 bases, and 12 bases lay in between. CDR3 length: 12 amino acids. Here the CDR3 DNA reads TGCAGTGCTAGTTCCCCCCGGGGTGAGCAGTTCTTC. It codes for CSASSPRGEQFF.

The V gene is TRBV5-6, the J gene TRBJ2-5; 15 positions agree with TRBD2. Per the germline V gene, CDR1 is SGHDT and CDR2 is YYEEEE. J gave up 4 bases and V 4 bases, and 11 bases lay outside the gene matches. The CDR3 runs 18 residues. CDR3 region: CASSLLGGLAGGLETQYF. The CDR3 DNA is TGTGCCAGCAGCCTGCTGGGGGGACTAGCGGGAGGTTTAGAGACCCAGTACTTC. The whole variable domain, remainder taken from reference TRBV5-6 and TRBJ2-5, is DAGVTQSPTHLIKTRGQQVTLRCSPKSGHDTVSWYQQALGQGPQFIFQYYEEEERQRGNFPDRFSGHQFPNYSSELNVNALLLGDSALYLCASSLLGGLAGGLETQYFGPGTRLLVL.

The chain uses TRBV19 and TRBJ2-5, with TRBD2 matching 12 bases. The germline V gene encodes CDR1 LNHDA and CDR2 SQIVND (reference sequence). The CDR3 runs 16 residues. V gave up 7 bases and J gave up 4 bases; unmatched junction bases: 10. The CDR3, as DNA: TGTGCCAGTAAAACGACTAGCGGGAGAAGGGGAGAGACCCAGTACTTC. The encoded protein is CASKTTSGRRGETQYF.

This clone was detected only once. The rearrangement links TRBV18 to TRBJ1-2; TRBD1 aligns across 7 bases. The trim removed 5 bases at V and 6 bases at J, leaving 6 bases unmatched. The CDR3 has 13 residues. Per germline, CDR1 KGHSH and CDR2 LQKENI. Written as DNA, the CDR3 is TGTGCCAGCTCATCACAGGGGTTCGATGGCTACACCTTC. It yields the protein CASSSQGFDGYTF. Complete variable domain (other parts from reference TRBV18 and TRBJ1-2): NAGVMQNPRHLVRRRGQEARLRCSPMKGHSHVYWYRQLPEEGLKFMVYLQKENIIDESGMPKERFSAEFPKEGPSILRIQQVVRGDSAAYFCASSSQGFDGYTFGSGTRLTVV.

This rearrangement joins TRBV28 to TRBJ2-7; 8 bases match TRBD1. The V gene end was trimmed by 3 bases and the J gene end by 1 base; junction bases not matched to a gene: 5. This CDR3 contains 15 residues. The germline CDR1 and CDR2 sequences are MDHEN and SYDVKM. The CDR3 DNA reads TGTGCCAGCAGTTTGCAGGGGGCTGGATCCTACGAGCAGTACTTC. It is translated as CASSLQGAGSYEQYF.

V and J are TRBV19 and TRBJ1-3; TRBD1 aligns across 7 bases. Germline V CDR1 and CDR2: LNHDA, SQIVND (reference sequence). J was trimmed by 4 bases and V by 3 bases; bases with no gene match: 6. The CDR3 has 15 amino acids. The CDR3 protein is CASSMRGGSGNTIYF. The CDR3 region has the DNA TGTGCCAGTAGTATGAGAGGGGGCTCCGGAAACACCATATATTTT.

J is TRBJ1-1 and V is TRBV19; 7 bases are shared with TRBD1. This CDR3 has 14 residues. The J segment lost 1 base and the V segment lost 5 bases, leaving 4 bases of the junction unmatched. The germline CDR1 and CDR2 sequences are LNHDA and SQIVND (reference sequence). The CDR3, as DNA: TGTGCCAGTAGTGCCCGGACAGGGAACACTGAAGCTTTCTTT. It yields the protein CASSARTGNTEAFF.